The source of this TCR beta chain is a study of control samples from healthy donors and cancer patients. The germline V gene encodes CDR1 MNHEY and CDR2 SVGAGI. Germline trimming cut 5 bases from V and 5 bases from J; bases unmatched to any gene: 2. CDR3 length equals 13 residues. Only in-frame clones appear in the TCRdb table, and some are missing; sequencing was by immunoSEQ multiplex PCR. In the table there are approximately 94,000 clones, 80% to 95% of which are singletons. This TCR was recovered from a woman between 25 and 40 years old in good health. The sequenced material came from blood. This sequence joins TRBV6-5 and TRBJ1-2; 10 bases line up with TRBD1. CDR3 residues: CASSRTGGYGYTF. The CDR3 DNA reads TGTGCCAGCAGTAGGACAGGGGGATATGGCTACACCTTC.